Detailed here is one TCR beta chain. Antigen: not known. Libraries were UMI-labeled 5' RACE TRB cDNA. TCRdb reanalyzed the 5' RACE reads and collapses them to one entry per CDR3 protein, without DNA. This specimen shows around 40,000 distinct CDR3 sequences; the ten leading clones hold roughly 1.8%. The record originates from a study of CXCR3-negative and CXCR3-positive naive CD8 T cells. Study-level findings and limits: After cryopreservation, expression of CXCR3 was partially reduced, and most assays were run with fresh PBMCs. Similar levels of surface CD5 were seen between naive subsets; TCR strength was inferred from TRB CDR3 properties.

The CDR3 length is 14 residues. Germline lookup yields CDR1 DFQATT and CDR2 SNEGSKA (reference sequence). The J gene is TRBJ2-1, the V gene TRBV20-1. The sequenced material came from naive CXCR3- CD8+ T cells from blood. Subset defined: CD45RO-CCR7+CD27+CD95- naive CD8+ T cells lacking CXCR3 (TNR3-). The receptor was isolated from a human donor in good health. Some clones in this sample may be carry-over from other donors' samples. CDR3 amino acids: CSARDGRSYNEQFF.